Each of the 28 T cell receptor beta chains below was sequenced from the same sample in a study of control samples from healthy donors and cancer patients. Sequencing was performed with immunoSEQ multiplex PCR; in TCRdb, only in-frame clones are kept and a portion is missing. Of 70,000 to 80,000 clones listed, around four fifths are singletons. Sequences were obtained from blood. These receptors were taken from a man aged 50 to 59 in good health.

This sequence joins TRBV6-5 and TRBJ2-2; a possible D gene is TRBD2 (6 bases). The V and J ends lost 11 bases and 1 base respectively, with 14 bases between them. The CDR3 spans 14 residues. The germline gives CDR1 MNHEY, CDR2 SVGAGI. For the CDR3, the DNA is TGTGCCTCTGGGGGGATGGGGAACACCGGGGAGCTGTTTTTT. Translation: CASGGMGNTGELFF.

The chain is built from TRBV18 and TRBJ2-5; D unclear. The CDR3 has 13 residues. In germline, CDR1 is KGHSH, CDR2 LQKENI. V was clipped by 3 bases and J by 5 bases, with 10 bases between them. CDR3 amino acids: CASSPQESETQYF. CDR3 DNA: TGTGCCAGCTCACCGCAGGAATCGGAGACCCAGTACTTC.

The gene calls are TRBV3-1 (or the pseudogene TRBV3-2) and TRBJ2-3; TRBD1 matches 10 bases. Trimming at V came to 3 bases and at J to 1 base, leaving 4 bases not matched to a gene. This CDR3 spans 16 amino acids. Per germline, CDR1 LGHDT and CDR2 YNNKEL (reference sequence). CDR3 coding DNA: TGTGCCAGCAGCCACAGACAGGGGGCTGGCACAGATACGCAGTATTTT. Protein product: CASSHRQGAGTDTQYF.

This clone was detected only a few times. This chain links TRBV20-1 with TRBJ2-7, with 7 bases lining up with TRBD1. The CDR3 has 13 amino acids. V lost 3 bases to trimming and J lost 2 bases; unmatched junction nucleotides: 4. Germline CDR1 DFQATT, CDR2 SNEGSKA (reference sequence). This CDR3 is CSASDRAPYEQYF. The CDR3 DNA reads TGCAGTGCTAGTGACAGGGCGCCCTACGAGCAGTACTTC.

Only one count was recorded for this clone. V is TRBV3-1 (or the pseudogene TRBV3-2) and J is TRBJ2-2; a weak D match, TRBD2 (5 bases). This CDR3 is built from 15 residues. Germline V gives CDR1 LGHDT, CDR2 YNNKEL (reference sequence). Trimming pared 1 base from V and 2 bases from J, leaving 8 bases between. CDR3 sequence: CASSQGTFNTGELFF. The CDR3 bases are TGTGCCAGCAGCCAAGGGACTTTCAACACCGGGGAGCTGTTTTTT.

This sequence joins TRBV24-1 and TRBJ2-1; 10 bases align to TRBD2. Germline-derived CDR1 and CDR2 are KGHDR and SFDVKD. The CDR3 has 16 amino acids. Trimming cost V 0 bases and J 9 bases; bases outside gene matches: 7. CDR3 sequence: CATSDLALAGASEQFF. As DNA, the CDR3 is TGTGCCACCAGTGATTTGGCTCTAGCGGGAGCTAGTGAGCAGTTCTTC.

The rearrangement links TRBV5-5 to TRBJ2-2, with 8 bases fitting TRBD1. The CDR3 extends over 15 amino acids. The germline gives CDR1 SGHKS, CDR2 YYEKEE (reference sequence). Losses at the gene ends were 1 base for V and 3 bases for J; bases not matched to a gene: 2. CDR3 bases: TGTGCCAGCAGCTTGCAGGGGGCGGACACCGGGGAGCTGTTTTTT. Encoded protein: CASSLQGADTGELFF. Supplemented by reference TRBV5-5 and TRBJ2-2, the full variable domain reads DAGVTQSPTHLIKTRGQQVTLRCSPISGHKSVSWYQQVLGQGPQFIFQYYEKEERGRGNFPDRFSARQFPNYSSELNVNALLLGDSALYLCASSLQGADTGELFFGEGSRLTVL.

This clone has just a few counts. The same CDR3 arises from other DNA sequences in this sample as well. The V and J genes are TRBV30 and TRBJ2-7; D is perhaps TRBD1 or TRBD2 (5 bases each). Trimming stripped 7 bases from V and 3 bases from J, with 13 bases between. This CDR3 contains 12 residues. CDR1 and CDR2 (germline): GTSNPN, SVGIG (reference sequence). CDR3 bases: TGTGCCTCTGGGGGACGAAGCTACGAGCAGTACTTC. Amino acids: CASGGRSYEQYF.

The chain combines TRBV4-1 with TRBJ2-7, with 11 bases fitting TRBD2. V trimming: 4 bases; J trimming: 2 bases; junction bases outside the gene matches: 10. CDR1 and CDR2 from the germline V gene are MGHRA and YSYEKL. The CDR3 consists of 17 residues. As DNA, the CDR3 is TGCGCCAGCAGCCCTCGACTAGCGGGGTTGACGACCTACGAGCAGTACTTC. It is translated as CASSPRLAGLTTYEQYF.

The chain joins TRBV2 to TRBJ2-7; D possibly corresponds to TRBD2 (6 bases). Per germline, CDR1 SNHLY and CDR2 FYNNEI. The CDR3 consists of 13 residues. V shed 5 bases and J shed 6 bases, with 14 bases lying between them. Here the CDR3 reads CASSHPRESEQYF. Here the CDR3 DNA reads TGTGCCAGCAGTCACCCCCGGGAGTCCGAGCAGTACTTC.

This chain links TRBV3-1 (or the pseudogene TRBV3-2) with TRBJ1-6; D is perhaps TRBD1 (5 bases). The CDR3 extends over 17 amino acids. Germline loops: CDR1 LGHDT, CDR2 YNNKEL (reference sequence). Deletions cut 2 bases from V and 7 bases from J, with 18 bases between. CDR3 nucleotides: TGTGCCAGCAGCCAACAATTTACTGGGGCAGCCAATTCACCCCTCCACTTT. Amino acids: CASSQQFTGAANSPLHF.

The V call is TRBV6-5, the J call TRBJ1-2; D possibly corresponds to TRBD1 (6 bases). The CDR3 extends over 15 amino acids. Trimming stripped 8 bases from V and 5 bases from J, with 21 bases between. The germline gives CDR1 MNHEY, CDR2 SVGAGI. CDR3 DNA sequence: TGTGCCAGCGGGTCGAGACAGGCGGCTCATTATGGCTACACCTTC. This encodes CASGSRQAAHYGYTF.

The V and J genes are TRBV28 and TRBJ2-7; 9 nucleotides align to TRBD1. Trimming cost V 5 bases and J 2 bases; bases outside gene matches: 10. Per the germline V gene, CDR1 is MDHEN and CDR2 is SYDVKM. This CDR3 has 16 amino acids. The DNA for the CDR3 is TGTGCCAGCAGTCCTCACCTGGGACAGGGCGCCTACGAGCAGTACTTC. Translation: CASSPHLGQGAYEQYF.

The gene calls are TRBV19 and TRBJ2-2; 12 nucleotides match TRBD1. Trimming cost V 7 bases and J 7 bases; bases outside gene matches: 10. In germline, CDR1 is LNHDA, CDR2 SQIVND (reference sequence). This CDR3 region has 16 residues. This CDR3 is CASTPGGTGGIGELFF. In DNA form, the CDR3 reads TGTGCCAGTACCCCTGGAGGGACAGGGGGCATCGGGGAGCTGTTTTTT.

The chain links TRBV29-1 to TRBJ2-3; D not resolved. V dropped 6 bases and J dropped 5 bases, with 18 bases sitting between them. CDR3 length equals 14 residues. CDR1 is SQVTM, CDR2 ANQGSEA, per germline. The CDR3 nucleotides are TGCAGCGTAGTGGGCTCGGGCCTGGGAGATACGCAGTATTTT. Its translation: CSVVGSGLGDTQYF.

The chain combines TRBV5-1 with TRBJ1-6, with 7 nucleotides matching TRBD1. This CDR3 comprises 18 residues. The V gene end was trimmed by 5 bases and the J gene end by 7 bases; junction bases not matched to a gene: 18. Germline lookup yields CDR1 SGHRS and CDR2 YFSETQ. CDR3 sequence: CASSFLPLPGTENSPLHF. CDR3 sequence (DNA): TGCGCCAGCAGTTTTCTACCACTACCCGGGACAGAGAATTCACCCCTCCACTTT.

The chain has TRBV7-9 and TRBJ2-3; a weak D match, TRBD1 (6 bases). Trimming left V 2 bases short and J 2 bases short, with 11 bases between. The CDR3 extends over 15 amino acids. Germline CDR1 SEHNR, CDR2 FQNEAQ (reference sequence). In DNA, the CDR3 is TGTGCCAGCAGCTTAACAGGGAGTCCCACAGATACGCAGTATTTT. Encoded protein: CASSLTGSPTDTQYF. Full variable domain (remainder filled in from reference TRBV7-9 and TRBJ2-3): DTGVSQNPRHKITKRGQNVTFRCDPISEHNRLYWYRQTLGQGPEFLTYFQNEAQLEKSRLLSDRFSAERPKGSFSTLEIQRTEQGDSAMYLCASSLTGSPTDTQYFGPGTRLTVL.

This chain joins TRBV6-4 and TRBJ1-2; TRBD1 matches at 8 bases. Germline-derived CDR1 and CDR2 are MRHNA and SNTAGT. The V and J ends lost 4 bases and 13 bases, in that order; junction bases with no gene match: 11. The CDR3 runs to 13 residues. The chain's CDR3 is CASSGSGTGAFTF. The DNA of the CDR3 is TGTGCCAGCAGTGGCTCCGGGACAGGTGCTTTCACCTTC.

The chain is built from TRBV3-1 (or the pseudogene TRBV3-2) and TRBJ2-7; 7 nucleotides agree with TRBD2. Germline V gene sequence: CDR1 LGHDT, CDR2 YNNKEL (reference sequence). This CDR3 comprises 14 residues. J was trimmed by 6 bases and V by 4 bases; bases with no gene match: 9. The chain's CDR3 is CASSPTGTSAEQYF. DNA of the CDR3: TGTGCCAGCAGCCCGACTGGTACTAGCGCCGAGCAGTACTTC.

Only a few counts were recorded for this clone. V is TRBV10-3 and J is TRBJ2-6; D possibly corresponds to TRBD1 (5 bases). Germline CDR1 ENHRY, CDR2 SYGVKD. Trimming took off 8 bases at V and 2 bases at J, with 16 bases between the two ends. The length of the CDR3 is 16 residues. The DNA of the CDR3 is TGTGCCATCTCAAGAGAGAGCAGGGCTGGGGCCAACGTCCTGACTTTC. It encodes CAISRESRAGANVLTF.

The chain is built from TRBV19 and TRBJ2-5; no reliable D call. The CDR3 totals 14 residues. CDR1 is LNHDA, CDR2 SQIVND, per germline (reference sequence). Trimming cost V 3 bases and J 1 base, with 9 bases left between them. CDR3 DNA sequence: TGTGCCAGTAGTATCCAGGATGTCCAAGAGACCCAGTACTTC. Protein product: CASSIQDVQETQYF.

J is TRBJ1-2 and V is TRBV10-3; no definite D call. The V and J ends lost 2 bases and 1 base respectively, with 5 bases between them. CDR1 ENHRY and CDR2 SYGVKD come from the germline V gene. This CDR3 contains 13 residues. The CDR3 sequence: CAISEGSNYGYTF. CDR3 sequence (DNA): TGTGCCATCAGTGAGGGCAGTAACTATGGCTACACCTTC.

The chain couples TRBV18 to TRBJ1-2; possible D gene TRBD1, 5 bases. CDR1 and CDR2 (germline): KGHSH, LQKENI. The CDR3 consists of 14 residues. V dropped 3 bases and J dropped 7 bases, with 15 bases sitting between them. Here the CDR3 reads CASSPEQVLGGYTF. As DNA, the CDR3 is TGTGCCAGCTCACCGGAACAGGTGCTGGGTGGCTACACCTTC.

V gene TRBV18 combines with J gene TRBJ2-5, with 8 bases matching TRBD2. V lost 6 bases, J lost 3 bases, and 6 bases stayed unmatched. This CDR3 comprises 14 residues. Germline-derived CDR1 and CDR2 are KGHSH and LQKENI. The CDR3 loop is CASSPGLVEETQYF. In nucleotides, the CDR3 is TGTGCCAGCTCGCCGGGACTAGTTGAAGAGACCCAGTACTTC.

The V call is TRBV3-1 (or the pseudogene TRBV3-2), the J call TRBJ1-5, with no clear D. The CDR3 extends over 18 amino acids. The germline V gene has CDR1 LGHDT and CDR2 YNNKEL (reference sequence). V lost 0 bases and J 1 base, leaving 16 bases between the germline ends. The CDR3 sequence is CASSQDSDGGRSNQPQHF. CDR3 bases: TGTGCCAGCAGCCAAGATAGTGATGGCGGCAGAAGCAATCAGCCCCAGCATTTT.

This clone was picked up one time. The rearrangement uses TRBV25-1 and TRBJ2-3; 7 bases agree with TRBD2. The CDR3 totals 14 residues. Germline V lookup: CDR1 MGHDK, CDR2 SYGVNS. The trim removed 7 bases at V and 2 bases at J, leaving 6 bases unmatched. CDR3 sequence reads: CASKERGATDTQYF. The CDR3 DNA follows: TGTGCCAGCAAGGAGCGGGGAGCCACAGATACGCAGTATTTT. Full variable domain (outside the CDR3, taken from reference TRBV25-1 and TRBJ2-3): EADIYQTPRYLVIGTGKKITLECSQTMGHDKMYWYQQDPGMELHLIHYSYGVNSTEKGDLSSESTVSRIRTEHFPLTLESARPSHTSQYLCASKERGATDTQYFGPGTRLTVL.

J is TRBJ2-1 and V is TRBV20-1; 9 bases agree with TRBD2. Trimming cost V 3 bases and J 2 bases; bases outside gene matches: 11. Per germline, CDR1 DFQATT and CDR2 SNEGSKA (reference sequence). This CDR3 region has 17 residues. CDR3 sequence: CSASPLPGTSPYNEQFF. CDR3 sequence (DNA): TGCAGTGCTAGTCCACTACCGGGGACTAGCCCCTACAATGAGCAGTTCTTC.

This clone was seen a single time. V is TRBV29-1 and J is TRBJ2-5; D assignment may be TRBD1 or TRBD2 (5 bases each). The V gene lost 3 bases and the J gene lost 5 bases, with 10 bases spanning the gap. Germline values: CDR1 SQVTM, CDR2 ANQGSEA. The CDR3 totals 12 residues. CDR3 DNA: TGCAGCGTTGAGGGGGATTTGGAGACCCAGTACTTC. This gives the protein CSVEGDLETQYF.